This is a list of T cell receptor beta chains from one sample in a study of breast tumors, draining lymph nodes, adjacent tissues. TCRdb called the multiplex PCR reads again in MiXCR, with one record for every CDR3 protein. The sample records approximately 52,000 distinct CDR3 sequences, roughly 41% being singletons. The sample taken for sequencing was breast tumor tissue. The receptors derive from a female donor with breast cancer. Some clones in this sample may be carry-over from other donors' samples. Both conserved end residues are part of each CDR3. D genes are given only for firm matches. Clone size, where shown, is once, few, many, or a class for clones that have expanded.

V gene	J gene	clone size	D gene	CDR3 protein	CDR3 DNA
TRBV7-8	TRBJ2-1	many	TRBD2	CASAGTSGSLEQFF	TGTGCCAGCGCCGGGACTAGCGGGAGTCTTGAGCAGTTCTTC
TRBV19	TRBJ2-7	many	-	CASSIQQASSYEQYF	TGTGCCAGTAGTATTCAGCAGGCAAGCTCCTACGAGCAGTACTTC
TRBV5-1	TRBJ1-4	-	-	CASRDTNEGLFF	TGCGCCAGCCGGGACACTAATGAAGGACTGTTTTTT
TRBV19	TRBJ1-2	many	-	CATSPGVRYGYTF	TGTGCCACCTCCCCCGGGGTTCGCTATGGCTACACCTTC
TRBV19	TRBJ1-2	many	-	CASSIGYPAGYSNYGYTF	TGTGCCAGTAGTATAGGATACCCCGCGGGATACTCTAACTATGGCTACACCTTC
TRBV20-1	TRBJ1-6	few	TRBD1	CSARVGTVATPLHF	TGCAGTGCTAGAGTCGGGACAGTAGCTACCCCCCTCCACTTT
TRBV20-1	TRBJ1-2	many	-	CSASRGREGYTF	TGCAGTGCTAGTCGGGGGCGGGAGGGCTACACCTTC
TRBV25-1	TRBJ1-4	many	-	CASSEGQGIGEKLFF	TGTGCCAGCAGTGAAGGGCAGGGGATAGGTGAAAAACTGTTTTTT
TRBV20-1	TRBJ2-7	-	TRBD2	CGALSTTSGAYEQYF	TGCGGTGCTCTCTCCACGACTAGCGGGGCTTACGAGCAGTACTTC
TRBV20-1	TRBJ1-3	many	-	CSASEKGKSRNTIYF	TGCAGTGCTAGTGAGAAAGGGAAATCTAGAAACACCATATATTTT
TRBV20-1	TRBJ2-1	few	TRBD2	CSATLAGVSSNEQFF	TGCAGTGCGACATTAGCGGGGGTCTCCTCCAATGAGCAGTTCTTC
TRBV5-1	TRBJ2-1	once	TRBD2	CASSSGTSGIDEQFF	TGCGCCAGCAGCTCGGGGACTAGCGGGATCGATGAGCAGTTCTTC
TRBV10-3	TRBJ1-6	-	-	CAISVEWGYNSPLHF	TGTGCCATCAGTGTCGAGTGGGGCTATAATTCACCCCTCCACTTT
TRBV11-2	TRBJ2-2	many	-	CASSLPAEINTGELFF	TGTGCCAGCAGCTTACCAGCGGAAATTAACACCGGGGAGCTGTTTTTT
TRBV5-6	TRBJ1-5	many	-	CASSLWGHFNQPQHF	TGTGCCAGCAGCTTGTGGGGTCACTTCAATCAGCCCCAGCATTTT
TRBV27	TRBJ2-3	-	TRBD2	CASSLRAGDYDTQYF	TGTGCCAGCAGTTTAAGGGCGGGAGATTATGATACGCAGTATTTT
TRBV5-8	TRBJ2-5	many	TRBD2	CASSFFPRFGGEEETQYF	TGTGCCAGCAGCTTCTTCCCTCGGTTTGGGGGGGAAGAAGAGACCCAGTACTTC
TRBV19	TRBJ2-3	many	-	CASSVAGFTDTQYF	TGTGCCAGTTCCGTCGCGGGATTCACAGATACGCAGTATTTT
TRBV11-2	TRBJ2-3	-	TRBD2	CANSPLAGGPEDTQYF	TGTGCCAACAGCCCACTAGCGGGAGGGCCTGAAGATACGCAGTATTTT
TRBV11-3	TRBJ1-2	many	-	CASSPTRGYGYTF	TGTGCCAGCAGCCCTACTCGAGGTTACGGCTACACCTTC
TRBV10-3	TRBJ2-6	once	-	CAISAPRQLYGANVLTF	TGTGCCATCAGTGCACCGAGACAGCTCTATGGGGCCAACGTCCTGACTTTC
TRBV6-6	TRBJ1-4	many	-	CASCRGQFYEKLFF	TGTGCCAGTTGTCGGGGGCAGTTTTATGAAAAACTGTTTTTT
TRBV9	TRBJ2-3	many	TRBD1	CASSTGQYNEQYF	TGTGCCAGCAGCACGGGACAGTACAATGAGCAGTATTTT
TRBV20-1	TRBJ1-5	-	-	CSASGRGLNQPQHF	TGCAGTGCTAGTGGTCGGGGGTTGAATCAGCCCCAGCATTTT
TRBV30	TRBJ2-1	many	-	CAWSRGFGNEQFF	TGTGCCTGGAGTCGGGGATTCGGGAATGAGCAGTTCTTC
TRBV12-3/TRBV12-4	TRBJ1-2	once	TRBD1	CASSDGHGTGDGYTF	TGTGCCAGCAGTGATGGACACGGGACAGGGGATGGCTACACCTTC
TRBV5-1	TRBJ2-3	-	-	CASSGVSGTDTQYF	TGCGCCAGCAGCGGGGTTTCAGGCACAGATACGCAGTATTTT
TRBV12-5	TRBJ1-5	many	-	CASGLVTGNSNQPQHF	TGTGCTAGTGGTTTGGTAACGGGTAATAGCAATCAGCCCCAGCATTTT
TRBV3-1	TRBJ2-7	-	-	CASNQDDDGRKDYEQYF	TGCGCCAGCAACCAAGACGATGACGGGAGAAAGGACTACGAGCAGTACTTC
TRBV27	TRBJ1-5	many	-	CASSYQSRGQPQHF	TGTGCCAGCAGTTATCAATCTAGGGGGCAGCCCCAGCATTTT
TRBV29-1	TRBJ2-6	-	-	CSVDGADGANVLTF	TGCAGCGTTGACGGGGCGGATGGGGCCAACGTCCTGACTTTC
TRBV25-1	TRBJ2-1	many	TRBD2	CASSESQRRGEQFF	TGTGCCAGCAGTGAGTCGCAAAGGCGGGGGGAGCAGTTCTTC